Below, one TCR beta chain is given with its context. The authors used template switching to add a universal primer site and gave cDNA unique molecular identifiers. TCRdb reanalysed the 5' RACE reads using MiXCR and keeps one entry per CDR3 protein. Of about 570,000 distinct CDR3 sequences in the sample, just under 10% were seen once. The sample originates from a study of identical twins. V lost 1 base, J lost 0 bases, and 9 bases lay in between. The CDR3 spans 14 residues. CDR1 is DFQATT, CDR2 SNEGSKA, per germline (reference sequence). This sample also belongs to another study, concerning yellow fever vaccine responses in identical twins.

The TCR originated in a woman aged 18-35 years in good health. This chain joins TRBV20-1 and TRBJ1-2, with D perhaps TRBD1 (5 bases). The specimen was PBMCs. DNA of the CDR3: TGCAGTGCTAGAGTGACAGAGACTAACTATGGCTACACCTTC. It encodes CSARVTETNYGYTF.